This T cell receptor (beta chain) is drawn from a study of T cell responses to AZD1222 COVID-19 vaccine. Overall study findings and caveats: Researchers report vaccine-associated CD4 TCRs spanning spike, with dominance at 160-218 and 743-854.

J was trimmed by 7 bases and V by 2 bases; bases with no gene match: 9. Germline CDR1 and CDR2: SGHTA and FQGTGA. The CDR3 consists of 15 residues. About this clone itself: Its cognate antigen is unknown.

Sequencing was performed with immunoSEQ multiplex PCR; in TCRdb, only in-frame clones are kept and a portion is missing. The sample comprises 90,000 to 140,000 clones, 80% to 90% of which are singletons, and 44% rests with the top ten. The chain has TRBV7-3 and TRBJ2-7; 9 nucleotides agree with TRBD2. The sequencing here drew on peripheral blood, taken 28 days after the second AZD1222 dose. The receptor was derived from an adult who received the AZD1222 COVID-19 vaccine. The CDR3 sequence is CASSLGLAGYGEQYF. The CDR3 DNA reads TGTGCCAGCAGCTTAGGGCTAGCGGGGTACGGGGAGCAGTACTTC.